These T cell receptor beta chains were read from a single sample in a study of blood T cell repertoires in COVID-19. This table comes from immunoSEQ multiplex PCR, and its TCRdb copy is limited to in-frame clones, with some not included. There are roughly 300,000 clones in the sample; around 85% occur only once, and approximately 4.6% lies in the top ten. The source material was PBMCs or T cells enriched from blood (not recorded which). These receptors originate from a woman between 40 and 50 years old with acute COVID-19. Each CDR3 is given with its conserved first and last residue. The D gene is left open where the match is weak. A row's size may be missing; if present it is once, few, many or a size class.

DNA,CDR3,V,D,J,size
TGTGCCAGCAGTTCCGGGACAGGCCTGAACACTGAAGCTTTCTTT,CASSSGTGLNTEAFF,TRBV27,TRBD1,TRBJ1-1,.
TGCAGTGCTAGTCCTCTTCCCTGGTCGGAGGAAAAACTGTTTTTT,CSASPLPWSEEKLFF,TRBV20-1,.,TRBJ1-4,.
TGTGCCAGCTCACTCTCCGGGACAGGAGCTGGAAACACCATATATTTT,CASSLSGTGAGNTIYF,TRBV18,TRBD1,TRBJ1-3,.
TGTGCCAGCAGCTTAGTCGGGACAGGAGTTACCTACGAGCAGTACTTC,CASSLVGTGVTYEQYF,TRBV11-2,TRBD1,TRBJ2-7,few
TGTGCCACCAGCAGAGACTCACAGAACACCATATATTTT,CATSRDSQNTIYF,TRBV15,.,TRBJ1-3,.
TGTGCCTGGAGTGTATCCAGGGAGGATGGGTACGAGCAGTACTTC,CAWSVSREDGYEQYF,TRBV30,.,TRBJ2-7,few
TGCGCCAGCAGCTTGGACAGCTCTGGAAACACCATATATTTT,CASSLDSSGNTIYF,TRBV5-1,.,TRBJ1-3,.
TGTGCCAGCAGCTTAACCGGGACAGGGGCTGCGCAAGCTTTCTTT,CASSLTGTGAAQAFF,TRBV11-3,TRBD1,TRBJ1-1,few
TGTGCCAGCGAAAGGGGGGGAACTTTTACAGATACGCAGTATTTT,CASERGGTFTDTQYF,TRBV6-5,.,TRBJ2-3,.
TGTGCCGTTGGGAGCGAGTCGAACTATGGCTACACCTTC,CAVGSESNYGYTF,TRBV6-5,.,TRBJ1-2,.
TGTGCCAGCAGATCAGGGGGTTCACCCCTCCACTTT,CASRSGGSPLHF,TRBV27,TRBD1,TRBJ1-6,.
TGTGCCAGCAGTCCCCCGGGTAGCGGGTTGGCCCTCACAGATACGCAGTATTTT,CASSPPGSGLALTDTQYF,TRBV28,TRBD2,TRBJ2-3,.
TGTGCCAGCAGCCGACAGCCCAATCAGCCCCAGCATTTT,CASSRQPNQPQHF,TRBV5-6,.,TRBJ1-5,.
TGTGCCAGCAGTTTAAGACCCGGGACAGGGCCTACGGCGGGGAACTACGAGCAGTACTTC,CASSLRPGTGPTAGNYEQYF,TRBV27,TRBD1,TRBJ2-7,.
TGTGCCAGCAGCTCCCTTAACAGGGGGCAGTACTTC,CASSSLNRGQYF,TRBV11-2,TRBD1,TRBJ2-7,.
TGTGCCAGCACCCCTTTTGCGGGGCGTCAGCCCCAGCATTTT,CASTPFAGRQPQHF,TRBV27,.,TRBJ1-5,.
TGTGCCAGCAGCCACCAAAGCGGGGGGGCCTCCAATGAGCAGTTCTTC,CASSHQSGGASNEQFF,TRBV3-1/TRBV3-2,TRBD2,TRBJ2-1,.
TGTGCCTCCTGCGGGGTCCCGGGGGTTAATTCACCCCTCCACTTT,CASCGVPGVNSPLHF,TRBV6-6,.,TRBJ1-6,.
TGTGCCAGCAGCTTATCGACAGGGGAAAACACCATATATTTT,CASSLSTGENTIYF,TRBV7-9,TRBD1,TRBJ1-3,once
TGTGCCTCAAAAGCACGGTTCTACGGGGTAAACTCCACCGGGGAGCTGTTTTTT,CASKARFYGVNSTGELFF,TRBV7-6,.,TRBJ2-2,.
TGCAGCGTTGAGCGACAGGGAAGCTATGGCTACACCTTC,CSVERQGSYGYTF,TRBV29-1,TRBD1,TRBJ1-2,.
TGTGCCAGCAGTGCCGCAGGGGTTGCGAACACTGAAGCTTTCTTT,CASSAAGVANTEAFF,TRBV27,.,TRBJ1-1,.
TGTGCCAGCAGCCCGGGGACAGAGCAGTTCTTC,CASSPGTEQFF,TRBV11-2,.,TRBJ2-1,many
TGTGCCAGCAGCCCGGGGGACAGTCCCTACGAGCAGTACTTC,CASSPGDSPYEQYF,TRBV28,.,TRBJ2-7,.
TGTGCCAGCAGTTCACAGCGCGGGAAATCCTACGAGCAGTACTTC,CASSSQRGKSYEQYF,TRBV27,.,TRBJ2-7,.
TGTGCCAGCAATCTAGCGGGGGATCTTGAGCAGTTCTTC,CASNLAGDLEQFF,TRBV2,TRBD2,TRBJ2-1,.
TGTGCCAGCAGCGTATCATCGGGGACCTACGAGCAGTACTTC,CASSVSSGTYEQYF,TRBV9,.,TRBJ2-7,.
TGTGCCAGCAGCCCCCCCCGGGTTCATGAGCAGTTCTTC,CASSPPRVHEQFF,TRBV5-4,.,TRBJ2-1,.
TGTGCCATCAGTGTCAGGGGACAGTCTAACTATGGCTACACCTTC,CAISVRGQSNYGYTF,TRBV10-3,TRBD1,TRBJ1-2,.
TGTGCCAGCAGCAGTATAGCGGGGGGGCGGTACGGTGAGCAGTTCTTC,CASSSIAGGRYGEQFF,TRBV3-1/TRBV3-2,TRBD2,TRBJ2-1,.
TGTGCCAGCAGCGGGGGGGAATTTGTGGTCCCACAAGAGACCCAGTACTTC,CASSGGEFVVPQETQYF,TRBV2,TRBD2,TRBJ2-5,.
TGTGCCAGCAGCTATAGGGGCCCCTCTGGGGCCAACGTCCTGACTTTC,CASSYRGPSGANVLTF,TRBV5-5,.,TRBJ2-6,.
TGTGCCAGCAGCGGCTCGGGGGGGGTATACAATGAGCAGTTCTTC,CASSGSGGVYNEQFF,TRBV2,TRBD2,TRBJ2-1,.
TGCGCCAGCAGCCACCTCAGACAGGGTGTGACTGAAGCTTTCTTT,CASSHLRQGVTEAFF,TRBV4-3,TRBD1,TRBJ1-1,.
TGCGCCAGCAGCTGGGGACAGGGCACGATAGATACGCAGTATTTT,CASSWGQGTIDTQYF,TRBV5-1,TRBD1,TRBJ2-3,.
TGTGCCAGCAGTGAAGCCGACCTAGCGGGCGGAAGCACAGATACGCAGTATTTT,CASSEADLAGGSTDTQYF,TRBV2,TRBD2,TRBJ2-3,.
TGTGCCAGCAGGAAACAGGGATTGGTTTCACCCCTCCACTTT,CASRKQGLVSPLHF,TRBV27,.,TRBJ1-6,.
TGTGCCAGCAGTGTTTGGACAGGTAGCACAGATACGCAGTATTTT,CASSVWTGSTDTQYF,TRBV2,TRBD1,TRBJ2-3,.
TGTGCCACCAGTCAAGGGACAGTCAATGAGCAGTTCTTC,CATSQGTVNEQFF,TRBV24-1,TRBD1,TRBJ2-1,.
TGTGCCAGCAGCGCTTCACAGGGACGGGATTCACCCCTCCACTTT,CASSASQGRDSPLHF,TRBV9,.,TRBJ1-6,.
TGTGCCAGCAGTGCAGGACAGGGGTACGGCTACACCTTC,CASSAGQGYGYTF,TRBV2,TRBD1,TRBJ1-2,.
TGTGCCAGCAGCCTACTTGTGGGACAAAATGAAAAACTGTTTTTT,CASSLLVGQNEKLFF,TRBV6-6,.,TRBJ1-4,.
TGTGCCAGCAGCATCCTGACAGGGAGCAATCAGCCCCAGCATTTT,CASSILTGSNQPQHF,TRBV21-1,.,TRBJ1-5,.
TGTGCCAGCAATAACTACACAGGGCGGGGGAATTCACCCCTCCACTTT,CASNNYTGRGNSPLHF,TRBV28,.,TRBJ1-6,.
TGTGCCAGCAGCTTAAGGGCTAGCGGGAGAGTGACAGATACGCAGTATTTT,CASSLRASGRVTDTQYF,TRBV7-9,TRBD2,TRBJ2-3,.